These 27 T cell receptor beta chains originate from one sample sequenced in a study of T cell repertoires in cytomegalovirus infection. A single record per CDR3 protein comes from TCRdb applying MiXCR to the reads. The sample holds some 920,000 distinct CDR3 sequences, around 32% seen once. For these receptors, no antigen is known. Sample: cultured CD8+ T cells from PBMCs, taken from culture after CMV antigen stimulation. Every receptor here comes from a human donor in good health (CMV status not recorded). Some clones in this sample may be carry-over from other donors' samples.

This clonotype was seen a few times. The J gene is TRBJ2-3, the V gene TRBV11-2, with D hard to call. The length of the CDR3 is 17 residues. Germline CDR1 SGHAT, CDR2 FQNNGV. V was shortened by 0 bases and J by 2 bases, with 15 bases between the two germline ends. DNA of the CDR3: TGTGCCAGCAGCTTAGATCCATCACTACCAATCACAGATACGCAGTATTTT. Its protein is CASSLDPSLPITDTQYF.

The sample holds one count of this clonotype. J is TRBJ2-5 and V is TRBV11-2; 9 bases are shared with TRBD2. The germline CDR1 and CDR2 sequences are SGHAT and FQNNGV. Germline trimming cut 3 bases from V and 10 bases from J; bases unmatched to any gene: 21. This CDR3 region has 18 residues. The CDR3 region has the DNA TGTGCCAGCAGCTTGGCCCTCAACCCAGCGGGGGGACTCGGGGACCAGTACTTC. It encodes CASSLALNPAGGLGDQYF.

V usage is TRBV5-4 and J usage is TRBJ2-3, with 8 bases matching TRBD2. CDR1 and CDR2 from the germline V gene are SGHNT and YYREEE (reference sequence). The V segment lost 2 bases and the J segment 2 bases; nucleotides outside the gene matches: 4. This CDR3 spans 15 amino acids. Here the CDR3 reads CASSLRSGVTDTQYF. In DNA, the CDR3 is TGTGCCAGCAGCTTACGTAGCGGGGTCACAGATACGCAGTATTTT.

V and J are TRBV7-9 and TRBJ2-5; D unresolved. Germline V gene sequence: CDR1 SEHNR, CDR2 FQNEAQ (reference sequence). This CDR3 has 13 residues. V dropped 7 bases and J dropped 0 bases, with 9 bases sitting between them. The CDR3 sequence is CASMVGYQETQYF. CDR3 nucleotide sequence: TGTGCCAGCATGGTGGGCTACCAAGAGACCCAGTACTTC.

This clonotype was picked up a small number of times. The rearrangement links TRBV7-2 to TRBJ2-1, with 10 bases identical to TRBD1. V shed 6 bases, J shed 5 bases, and the junction held 7 bases outside the gene matches. This CDR3 spans 15 amino acids. Germline V gives CDR1 SGHTA, CDR2 FQGNSA. CDR3 nucleotides: TGTGCCAGCAGATTTCGGGACAGGGGCCACAATGAGCAGTTCTTC. It translates to CASRFRDRGHNEQFF. Full variable domain (missing parts from reference TRBV7-2 and TRBJ2-1): GAGVSQSPSNKVTEKGKDVELRCDPISGHTALYWYRQSLGQGLEFLIYFQGNSAPDKSGLPSDRFSAERTGGSVSTLTIQRTQQEDSAVYLCASRFRDRGHNEQFFGPGTRLTVL.

The genes are TRBV10-3 and TRBJ2-1; TRBD2 matches 8 bases. CDR3 length equals 11 residues. The germline gives CDR1 ENHRY, CDR2 SYGVKD. The CDR3 nucleotides are TGTGCAACTACCGGGGGGGCCAGGGGGTTCTTC. Translation gives CATTGGARGFF.

A word on this clonotype: Sequence at one end of the junction differs from germline and may be a read error. The chain recombines TRBV6-5 with TRBJ1-1; D is uncertain. The V gene's germline CDR1 is MNHEY and CDR2 SVGAGI. The CDR3 has 11 amino acids. The CDR3 is CASKLSTEVFF. CDR3 DNA: TGTGCCAGCAAATTATCCACTGAAGTTTTCTTT.

This clonotype was seen more than once but under ten times. CDR3 DNA sequence: TGTGCCAGCAGCCAAGACCCCGACAGTCCCGCAACTAATGAAAAACTGTTTTTT. Translation: CASSQDPDSPATNEKLFF. The chain has TRBV4-2 and TRBJ1-4; possible D gene TRBD1, 5 bases. V lost 0 bases and J lost 0, with 14 bases in between. Per germline, CDR1 LGHNA and CDR2 YNFKEQ. The CDR3 spans 18 residues.

The sample holds a few counts of this clonotype. This chain links TRBV2 with TRBJ1-2; 10 nucleotides line up with TRBD1. This CDR3 has 15 amino acids. V dropped 5 bases and J dropped 8; count of bases not matched to a gene: 11. Germline V gives CDR1 SNHLY, CDR2 FYNNEI. CDR3 nucleotide sequence: TGTGCCAGCAGTCTCAGACAGGGGGCGGTGCAGGGCTACACCTTC. This codes for CASSLRQGAVQGYTF.

In regard to this clonotype: One end of the junction does not line up with germline, which may come from a read error. The chain carries TRBV6-2 or TRBV6-3 and TRBJ2-3; D ambiguous. Germline CDR1 reads MNHEY; CDR2 reads SVGEGT. The CDR3 is made up of 15 amino acids. CDR3 in amino acids: CANSSPRSSTDTQYF. The CDR3 DNA reads as TGTGCCAACAGTTCACCTAGGAGTAGCACAGATACGCAGTATTTT.

This clonotype was seen more than once but under ten times. J is TRBJ1-2 and V is TRBV27; the D gene is possibly TRBD1 (6 bases). CDR3 length: 16 residues. V was clipped by 6 bases and J by 7 bases, with 24 bases between them. Germline CDR1 MNHEY, CDR2 SMNVEV (reference sequence). In nucleotides, the CDR3 is TGTGCCAGCAGCCCCAGGGGAAGTCGCGGGACCAGTGGCTACACCTTC. Translation: CASSPRGSRGTSGYTF.

The chain employs TRBV11-3 and TRBJ2-5; D tentatively reads TRBD1 or TRBD2 (5 bases each). The germline CDR1 and CDR2 sequences are SGHNT and YENEEA. Trimming took 2 bases from V and 5 from J, leaving 15 bases between them. The CDR3 is 15 amino acids. The CDR3 DNA sequence: TGTGCCAGCAGCTTATACACGGGGCTGGCGGAGACCCAGTACTTC. This sequence encodes CASSLYTGLAETQYF. Full variable domain (outside the CDR3, taken from reference TRBV11-3 and TRBJ2-5): EAGVVQSPRYKIIEKKQPVAFWCNPISGHNTLYWYLQNLGQGPELLIRYENEEAVDDSQLPKDRFSAERLKGVDSTLKIQPAELGDSAVYLCASSLYTGLAETQYFGPGTRLLVL.

About this clonotype itself: At one boundary the junction diverges from the germline segment, which might be a read error. V is TRBV7-3 and J is TRBJ2-2, with 9 bases aligning to TRBD2. Germline V lookup: CDR1 SGHTA, CDR2 FQGTGA. The CDR3 runs to 19 residues. CDR3 sequence reads: CASNLTYLAGAGNTGELFF. In DNA, the CDR3 is TGTGCCAGCAACTTAACATACTTAGCGGGGGCCGGGAACACCGGGGAGCTGTTTTTT.

V usage is TRBV20-1 and J usage is TRBJ1-4, with a tentative D call TRBD1 (5 bases). CDR3 size: 19 residues. Trimming removed 1 base from V and 0 bases from J, with 21 bases in between. CDR1 and CDR2 (germline): DFQATT, SNEGSKA (reference sequence). The CDR3 sequence is CSARVLGFVSGPTNEKLFF. CDR3 sequence (DNA): TGCAGTGCTAGAGTCCTCGGGTTCGTGTCGGGGCCAACTAATGAAAAACTGTTTTTT.

This clonotype has more than one count but fewer than ten. The chain is built from TRBV19 and TRBJ1-2; D gene ambiguous. The V gene's germline CDR1 is LNHDA and CDR2 SQIVND (reference sequence). This CDR3 is built from 14 residues. Trimming took off 9 bases at V and 3 bases at J, with 17 bases between the two ends. The CDR3 region is CASSLLQADYGYTF. The DNA of the CDR3 is TGTGCCAGCTCCCTTCTTCAGGCGGACTATGGCTACACCTTC.

This clonotype occurred once. The genes are TRBV28 and TRBJ1-5; D remains unclear. V was cut by 6 bases and J by 1 base, with 16 bases left in between. There are 16 residues in the CDR3. Per the germline V gene, CDR1 is MDHEN and CDR2 is SYDVKM. CDR3 nucleotide sequence: TGTGCCAGCAGCCCGACCAATATGCGAAGCAATCAGCCCCAGCATTTT. Its protein product is CASSPTNMRSNQPQHF. Combining the CDR3 with reference TRBV28 and TRBJ1-5 gives the whole variable domain DVKVTQSSRYLVKRTGEKVFLECVQDMDHENMFWYRQDPGLGLRLIYFSYDVKMKEKGDIPEGYSVSREKKERFSLILESASTNQTSMYLCASSPTNMRSNQPQHFGDGTRLSIL.

This chain links TRBV4-1 with TRBJ2-2; 9 positions agree with TRBD2. V trimming: 2 bases; J trimming: 4 bases; junction bases outside the gene matches: 8. This CDR3 comprises 17 residues. Germline V gene sequence: CDR1 MGHRA, CDR2 YSYEKL. CDR3 amino acids: CASSQFLAGDPTGELFF. The CDR3, as DNA: TGCGCCAGCAGCCAATTTTTAGCGGGGGACCCCACCGGGGAGCTGTTTTTT.

This clonotype appeared a few times. V and J are TRBV12-3 or TRBV12-4 and TRBJ2-1, with D unclear. The CDR3 loop spans 14 amino acids. Deletions cut 1 base from V and 9 bases from J, with 13 bases between. CDR3 sequence reads: CASSLELTRGEQFF. In nucleotides, the CDR3 is TGTGCCAGCAGTTTAGAGCTCACTCGAGGTGAGCAGTTCTTC.

The rearrangement joins TRBV20-1 to TRBJ1-5; D gene unclear. V shed 5 bases and J shed 0 bases, with 17 bases lying between them. This CDR3 contains 16 residues. The germline CDR1 and CDR2 sequences are DFQATT and SNEGSKA (reference sequence). CDR3 coding DNA: TGCAGTGCTGAACACCCTCTGCCCTATAGCAATCAGCCCCAGCATTTT. Translating gives CSAEHPLPYSNQPQHF.

The V gene is TRBV2, the J gene TRBJ2-7; TRBD1 agrees at 7 bases. Germline lookup yields CDR1 SNHLY and CDR2 FYNNEI. V lost 3 bases to trimming and J lost 6 bases; unmatched junction nucleotides: 14. There are 16 residues in the CDR3. The DNA for the CDR3 is TGTGCCAGCAGTGAGGTAGCGAGGGGGCGTCTTTTCGAGCAGTACTTC. Amino acid sequence: CASSEVARGRLFEQYF.

The chain couples TRBV10-3 to TRBJ1-1; D gene unclear. V was cut by 7 bases and J by 0 bases, with 6 bases left in between. The CDR3 is 12 amino acids. The germline V gene has CDR1 ENHRY and CDR2 SYGVKD. The CDR3 DNA follows: TGTGCCATCACGGACGTGAACACTGAAGCTTTCTTT. Translating it yields CAITDVNTEAFF.

The chain has TRBV6-6 and TRBJ2-7; 7 bases are a match to TRBD2. CDR1 and CDR2 (germline): MNHNY, SVGAGI (reference sequence). There are 13 residues in the CDR3. The CDR3 protein is CVSERGITYEQYF. The CDR3, as DNA: TGTGTCAGTGAGCGGGGTATTACCTACGAGCAGTACTTC.

The rearrangement links TRBV7-9 to TRBJ2-5; 8 bases line up with TRBD1. Germline CDR1 reads SEHNR; CDR2 reads FQNEAQ (reference sequence). The V segment lost 4 bases and the J segment 4 bases; nucleotides outside the gene matches: 11. The CDR3 extends over 16 amino acids. The CDR3 nucleotides are TGTGCCAGCAGCTCGCAGGACAGGGTGGATCGAGAGACCCAGTACTTC. This codes for CASSSQDRVDRETQYF.

V gene TRBV6-6 combines with J gene TRBJ1-1, with D perhaps TRBD1 (5 bases). Trimming took off 0 bases at V and 6 bases at J, with 11 bases between the two ends. CDR1 and CDR2 (germline): MNHNY, SVGAGI (reference sequence). This CDR3 has 14 amino acids. The CDR3 protein is CASSYSSRGPEAFF. CDR3 nucleotide sequence: TGTGCCAGCAGTTACTCCTCAAGGGGACCTGAAGCTTTCTTT.

The J gene is TRBJ2-7, the V gene TRBV11-3, with 9 bases fitting TRBD1. V dropped 5 bases and J dropped 0; count of bases not matched to a gene: 17. In germline, CDR1 is SGHNT, CDR2 YENEEA. CDR3 length: 19 residues. In DNA, the CDR3 is TGTGCCAGCAGCCCCCCCCGGGACAGGGATAGACGCGTCTCCTACGAGCAGTACGTC. Translating it yields CASSPPRDRDRRVSYEQYV.

The chain uses TRBV27 and TRBJ2-5; possible D gene TRBD2, 7 bases. V dropped 6 bases and J dropped 7 bases, with 18 bases sitting between them. Germline CDR1 is MNHEY and CDR2 is SMNVEV (reference sequence). The CDR3 covers 14 residues. The DNA for the CDR3 is TGTGCCAGCAGCCCAGGGGACCCGGGGGGGACCCAGTACTTC. It codes for CASSPGDPGGTQYF.

V gene TRBV7-6 combines with J gene TRBJ1-1; possible D gene TRBD1, 6 bases. V was cut by 1 base and J by 3 bases, with 9 bases left in between. The CDR3 runs to 14 residues. CDR1 SGHVS and CDR2 FNYEAQ come from the germline V gene. The CDR3 DNA reads TGTGCCAGCAGCTTAGACTGGACAGACACTGAAGCTTTCTTT. It encodes CASSLDWTDTEAFF.